Listed here are 10 T cell receptor beta chains from one sample, sequenced in a study of glioma-infiltrating T cells. Using RNA template, CDR3s of TCR alpha and beta were amplified with iRepertoire arm-PCR. TCRdb re-called the multiplex PCR reads through MiXCR, storing one row per CDR3 protein. This table holds around 120,000 distinct CDR3 sequences, about 22% found once. Sequencing was done on a sample of glioma tissue, nonneoplastic brain tissue, or PBMCs (not recorded which). The source of these receptors is a human donor with low-grade glioma or glioblastoma, undergoing nonglioma brain surgery, or in good health (not recorded which).

This clonotype was recorded a few times. V and J are TRBV7-9 and TRBJ2-5, with 12 bases identical to TRBD2. Germline assignment: CDR1 SEHNR and CDR2 FQNEAQ (reference sequence). Trimming removed 1 base from V and 1 base from J; junction bases left unmatched: 7. This CDR3 has 18 residues. CDR3 nucleotides: TGTGCCAGCAGCTTAGTTTCACTAGCGGGGGGCCTCCAAGAGACCCAGTACTTC. Protein: CASSLVSLAGGLQETQYF.

This clonotype was counted only a few times. The chain combines TRBV5-1 with TRBJ1-2; the match to TRBD1 covers 7 bases. This CDR3 comprises 13 residues. Trimming at V came to 4 bases and at J to 2 bases, leaving 2 bases not matched to a gene. Germline loops: CDR1 SGHRS, CDR2 YFSETQ. In nucleotides, the CDR3 is TGCGCCAGCAGCCAGACAGGGAACTATGGCTACACCTTC. As protein: CASSQTGNYGYTF.

This clonotype occurred many times. The V gene is TRBV27, the J gene TRBJ1-1; D is perhaps TRBD1 (5 bases). The CDR3 totals 13 residues. CDR1 is MNHEY, CDR2 SMNVEV, per germline (reference sequence). V gave up 4 bases and J gave up 3 bases, with 9 bases separating them. For the CDR3, the DNA is TGTGCCAGCAGTTCGACAGAGTACACTGAAGCTTTCTTT. This translates into CASSSTEYTEAFF.

The rearrangement joins TRBV7-2 to TRBJ2-1; D is uncertain. Trimming removed 1 base from V and 5 bases from J, with 9 bases in between. This CDR3 contains 14 residues. Germline CDR1 is SGHTA and CDR2 is FQGNSA. The CDR3 reads CASSLVLSDNEQFF. CDR3 sequence (DNA): TGTGCCAGCAGCTTAGTATTATCAGACAATGAGCAGTTCTTC.

This clonotype came up many times. V is TRBV6-6 and J is TRBJ1-4; D remains unclear. V gave up 0 bases and J gave up 8 bases, with 7 bases separating them. This CDR3 comprises 13 residues. Germline V lookup: CDR1 MNHNY, CDR2 SVGAGI (reference sequence). The CDR3 sequence: CASSYSRKEKLFF. In nucleotides, the CDR3 is TGTGCCAGCAGTTACTCCCGGAAGGAAAAACTGTTTTTT.

This clonotype showed up many times. This chain links TRBV27 with TRBJ2-3, with TRBD2 identical over 9 bases. The CDR3 runs 17 residues. Germline CDR1 is MNHEY and CDR2 is SMNVEV (reference sequence). Losses at the gene ends were 0 bases for V and 3 bases for J; bases not matched to a gene: 7. CDR3 residues: CASSLSGRGGVTDTQYF. Here the CDR3 DNA reads TGTGCCAGCAGTTTATCGGGGCGCGGGGGGGTAACAGATACGCAGTATTTT.

This clonotype was seen repeatedly, ten times or more. The rearrangement links TRBV24-1 to TRBJ2-3; D uncertain. Trimming pared 10 bases from V and 1 base from J, leaving 11 bases between. This CDR3 spans 13 amino acids. Germline V lookup: CDR1 KGHDR, CDR2 SFDVKD. CDR3 amino acids: CATLDHGTDTQYF. The CDR3 DNA follows: TGTGCCACACTGGATCACGGCACAGATACGCAGTATTTT.

This clonotype has a count of ten or more. The chain's CDR3 is CASSRGGRAVTDTQYF. CDR3 bases: TGTGCCAGCAGCCGAGGGGGAAGGGCGGTCACAGATACGCAGTATTTT. The rearrangement links TRBV6-1 to TRBJ2-3, with D maybe TRBD1 (6 bases). The CDR3 extends over 16 amino acids. The ends were cut back, 6 bases at V and 2 bases at J, with 18 bases in the middle. Germline assignment: CDR1 MNHNS and CDR2 SASEGT.

This clonotype showed up many times. This chain links TRBV2 with TRBJ2-1, with D maybe TRBD1 (6 bases). The V end lost 6 bases, the J end lost 3 bases, and 12 bases lay between the germline ends. The CDR3 totals 14 residues. CDR1 is SNHLY and CDR2 is FYNNEI in the germline V gene. The CDR3 sequence is CASSTQGRYNEQFF. For the CDR3, the DNA is TGTGCCAGCAGCACACAGGGTCGCTACAATGAGCAGTTCTTC.

The chain uses TRBV29-1 and TRBJ1-1; tentatively, D is TRBD1 (6 bases). There are 11 residues in the CDR3. The V and J ends lost 4 bases and 5 bases respectively, with 8 bases between them. Germline V lookup: CDR1 SQVTM, CDR2 ANQGSEA. CDR3 in DNA: TGCAGCGTTGTGAGGGGGACTGAAGCTTTCTTT. Its translation: CSVVRGTEAFF.